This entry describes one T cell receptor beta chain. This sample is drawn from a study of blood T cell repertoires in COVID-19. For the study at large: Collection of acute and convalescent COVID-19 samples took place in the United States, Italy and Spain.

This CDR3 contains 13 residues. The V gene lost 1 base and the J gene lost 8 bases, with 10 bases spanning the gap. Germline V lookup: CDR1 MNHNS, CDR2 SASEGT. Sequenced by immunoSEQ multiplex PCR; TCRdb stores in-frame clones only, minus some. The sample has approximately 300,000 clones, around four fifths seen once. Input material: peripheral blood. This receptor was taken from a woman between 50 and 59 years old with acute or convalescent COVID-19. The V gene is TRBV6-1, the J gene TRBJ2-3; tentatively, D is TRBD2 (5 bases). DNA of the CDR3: TGTGCCAGCAGTGAAGAGAGGGCTACTACGCAGTATTTT. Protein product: CASSEERATTQYF.